This entry features one T cell receptor beta chain sequence. The antigen remains unidentified. Sequencing was performed with immunoSEQ multiplex PCR; in TCRdb, only in-frame clones are kept and a portion is missing. The table lists around 79,000 clones, 80% of them singletons. These data belong to a study of T cells in localized non-small cell lung cancer. CDR1 is SGHNT and CDR2 is YYREEE in the germline V gene (reference sequence). The CDR3 totals 13 residues. V was clipped by 6 bases and J by 4 bases, with 10 bases between them. Study-wide findings and caveats: Analysis by sequencing included only one tumor region, so heterogeneity remains possible. Longer overall survival accompanied higher blood T cell density. There was higher T cell clonality in uninvolved adjacent lung than in tumor, and it was highest there. Across samples, adjacent lung featured a median roughly 61 of the top 100 tumor clones.

This sample comprised PBMCs, obtained before any cancer treatment. The rearrangement uses TRBV5-4 and TRBJ2-2; no clear D gene. The clonotype originates from a man aged 40 to 75 with stage II squamous cell lung carcinoma. CDR3: CASTWGGTGELFF. The CDR3 region has the DNA TGTGCCAGCACCTGGGGTGGCACCGGGGAGCTGTTTTTT.